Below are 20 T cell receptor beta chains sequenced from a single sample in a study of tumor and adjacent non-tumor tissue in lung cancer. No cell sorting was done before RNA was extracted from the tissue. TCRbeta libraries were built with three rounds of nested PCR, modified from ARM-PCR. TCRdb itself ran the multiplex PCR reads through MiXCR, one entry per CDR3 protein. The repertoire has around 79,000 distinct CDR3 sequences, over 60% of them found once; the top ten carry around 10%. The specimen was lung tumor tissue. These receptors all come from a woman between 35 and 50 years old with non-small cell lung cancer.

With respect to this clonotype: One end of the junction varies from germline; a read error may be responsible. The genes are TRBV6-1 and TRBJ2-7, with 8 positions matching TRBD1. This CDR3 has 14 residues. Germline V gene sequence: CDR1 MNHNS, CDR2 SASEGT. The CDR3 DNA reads TGTGCCAGCAGGAGGACAGGGAGTTACTACGAGCAGTGTTTC. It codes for CASRRTGSYYEQCF.

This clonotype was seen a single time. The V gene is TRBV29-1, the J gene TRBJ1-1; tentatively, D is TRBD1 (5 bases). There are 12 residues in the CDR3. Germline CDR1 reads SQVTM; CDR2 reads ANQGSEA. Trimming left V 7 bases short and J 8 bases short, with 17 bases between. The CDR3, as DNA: TGCAGCGCTCGGGCAGGGTTCATCGAAGCTTTCTTT. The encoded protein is CSARAGFIEAFF. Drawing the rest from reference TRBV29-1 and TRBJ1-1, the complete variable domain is SAVISQKPSRDICQRGTSLTIQCQVDSQVTMMFWYRQQPGQSLTLIATANQGSEATYESGFVIDKFPISRPNLTFSTLTVSNMSPEDSSIYLCSARAGFIEAFFGQGTRLTVV.

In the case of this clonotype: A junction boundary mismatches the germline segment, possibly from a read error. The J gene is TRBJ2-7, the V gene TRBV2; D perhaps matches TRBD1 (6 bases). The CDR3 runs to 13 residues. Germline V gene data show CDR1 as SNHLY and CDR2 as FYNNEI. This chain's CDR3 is CASSPTRDTLPFF. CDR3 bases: TGTGCCAGCAGTCCAACCCGGGACACTCTACCCTTCTTC.

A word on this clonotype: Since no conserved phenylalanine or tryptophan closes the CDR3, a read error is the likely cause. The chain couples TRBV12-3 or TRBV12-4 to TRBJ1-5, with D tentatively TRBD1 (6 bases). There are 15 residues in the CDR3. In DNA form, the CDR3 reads TGTGTCAGCAGTTCAGACAGGATTAGCAATCAGCCCCAGCATTTA. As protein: CVSSSDRISNQPQHL.

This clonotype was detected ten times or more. CDR3 region: CASSYEGRGNSPLHF. The CDR3 nucleotides are TGTGCCAGCAGTTACGAAGGCAGGGGAAATTCACCCCTCCACTTT. This sequence joins TRBV6-6 and TRBJ1-6, with D possibly matching TRBD1 (6 bases). The CDR3 totals 15 residues. V was cut by 2 bases and J by 7 bases, with 12 bases left in between. CDR1 is MNHNY, CDR2 SVGAGI, per germline (reference sequence).

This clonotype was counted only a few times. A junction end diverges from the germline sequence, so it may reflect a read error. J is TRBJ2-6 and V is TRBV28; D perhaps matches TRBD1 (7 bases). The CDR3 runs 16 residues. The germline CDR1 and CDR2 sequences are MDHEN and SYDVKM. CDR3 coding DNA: TGTGGCAGCAGGGGGGCGCTAACCTCTGGGGCCAACGTCCTGACTTTC. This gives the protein CGSRGALTSGANVLTF.

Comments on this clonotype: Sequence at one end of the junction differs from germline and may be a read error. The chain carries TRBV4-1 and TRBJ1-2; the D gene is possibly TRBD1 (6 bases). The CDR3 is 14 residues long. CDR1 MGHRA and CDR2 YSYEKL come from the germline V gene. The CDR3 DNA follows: TGCACCAGCAGCCAAGTTTACAGGGAACATGGCCACACCTTC. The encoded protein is CTSSQVYREHGHTF.

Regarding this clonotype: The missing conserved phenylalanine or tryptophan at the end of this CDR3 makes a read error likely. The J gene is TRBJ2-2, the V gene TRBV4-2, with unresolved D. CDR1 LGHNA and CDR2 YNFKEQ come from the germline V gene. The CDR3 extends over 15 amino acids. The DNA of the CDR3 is TGTACCAGCAGCCAAGGTTCGGTGAGCTCCGGGGAGCTGTTTTAT. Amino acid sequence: CTSSQGSVSSGELFY.

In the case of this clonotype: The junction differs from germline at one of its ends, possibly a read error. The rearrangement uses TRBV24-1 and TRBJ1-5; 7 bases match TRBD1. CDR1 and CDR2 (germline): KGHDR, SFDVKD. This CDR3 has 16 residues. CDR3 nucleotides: TGTGCCGCCAGTGATTCCCGGGACAGCTTCAGTCAGCCCCAGCATTTT. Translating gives CAASDSRDSFSQPQHF.

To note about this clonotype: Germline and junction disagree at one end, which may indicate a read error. The CDR3, as DNA: TGCGCCAGCAGTCCGGGAGTCGACTATAGCTACACCTTC. Translation: CASSPGVDYSYTF. This chain links TRBV6-5 with TRBJ1-2; D is uncertain. Per the germline V gene, CDR1 is MNHEY and CDR2 is SVGAGI. The CDR3 consists of 13 residues.

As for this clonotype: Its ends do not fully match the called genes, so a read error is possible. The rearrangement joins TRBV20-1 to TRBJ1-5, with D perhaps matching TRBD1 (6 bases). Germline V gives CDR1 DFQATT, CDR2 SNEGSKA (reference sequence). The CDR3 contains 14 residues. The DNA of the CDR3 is TGCAGTGTTAGAGATCGGGAAGGGACACAGCCCCAACATTTT. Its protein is CSVRDREGTQPQHF.

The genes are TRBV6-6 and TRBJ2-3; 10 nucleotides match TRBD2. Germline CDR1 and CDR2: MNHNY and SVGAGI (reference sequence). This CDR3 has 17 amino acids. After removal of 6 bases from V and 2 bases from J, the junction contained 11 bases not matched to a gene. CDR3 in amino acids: CASRTGTSEVDTDTQYF. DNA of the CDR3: TGTGCCAGCAGAACCGGGACTAGCGAGGTGGACACAGATACGCAGTATTTT.

CDR3 in DNA: TGTGCCAGCAGCTTGTCATTGACCCCCGGGGGCTACACCTTC. It specifies CASSLSLTPGGYTF. The chain employs TRBV5-8 and TRBJ1-2; no firm D call. Trimming left V 1 base short and J 8 bases short, with 15 bases between. Per the germline V gene, CDR1 is SGHTS and CDR2 is YDEGEE. The CDR3 totals 14 residues.

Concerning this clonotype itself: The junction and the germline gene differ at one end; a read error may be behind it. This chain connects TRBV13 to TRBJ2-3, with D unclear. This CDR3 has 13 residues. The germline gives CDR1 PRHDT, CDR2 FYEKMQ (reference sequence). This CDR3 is CPSSLRVIDTQYF. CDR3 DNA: TGTCCCAGCAGCTTACGGGTCATAGATACGCAGTATTTT.

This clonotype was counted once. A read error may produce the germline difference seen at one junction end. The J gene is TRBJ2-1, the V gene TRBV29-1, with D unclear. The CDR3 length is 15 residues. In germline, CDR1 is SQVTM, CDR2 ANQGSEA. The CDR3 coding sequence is TGCAGTGTTGAACCTTTGGGATCCCTAAACAATGAGCAGTTCTTC. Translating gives CSVEPLGSLNNEQFF.

The CDR3 loop is CASSLHPSGRLSYEQYF. For the CDR3, the DNA is TGTGCCAGCAGTTTACATCCTAGCGGAAGACTCTCGTACGAGCAGTACTTC. The J gene is TRBJ2-7, the V gene TRBV11-1, with 7 bases lining up with TRBD2. J lost 4 bases, V lost 6 bases, and 18 bases had no gene match. Germline V lookup: CDR1 SGHAT, CDR2 FQDESV (reference sequence). This CDR3 spans 17 amino acids.

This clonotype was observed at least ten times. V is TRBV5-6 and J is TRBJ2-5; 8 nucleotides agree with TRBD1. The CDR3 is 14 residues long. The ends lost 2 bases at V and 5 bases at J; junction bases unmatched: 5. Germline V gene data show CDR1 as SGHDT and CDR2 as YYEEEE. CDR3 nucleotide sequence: TGTGCCAGCAGCTTACCCAGGGGGCACGAGACCCAGTACTTC. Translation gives CASSLPRGHETQYF.

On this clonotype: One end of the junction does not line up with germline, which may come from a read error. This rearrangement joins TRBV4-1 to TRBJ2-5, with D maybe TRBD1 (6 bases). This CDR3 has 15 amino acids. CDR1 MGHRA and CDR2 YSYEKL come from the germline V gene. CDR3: CVSSQGLGTQENQYF. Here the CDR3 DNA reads TGCGTCAGCAGCCAAGGGTTGGGGACACAAGAGAACCAATACTTC.

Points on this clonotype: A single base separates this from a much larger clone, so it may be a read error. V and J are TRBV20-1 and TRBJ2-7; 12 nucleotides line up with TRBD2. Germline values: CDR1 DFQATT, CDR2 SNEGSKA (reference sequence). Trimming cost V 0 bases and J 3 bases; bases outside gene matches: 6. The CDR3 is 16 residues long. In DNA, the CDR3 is TGCAGTGCTAGAGATCCATGGACTAGCGGGAACTACGAGCAGTACTTC. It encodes CSARDPWTSGNYEQYF.

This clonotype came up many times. DNA for the CDR3: TGTGCTAGTGGTTTGGTAAACGTCCAGGGGGCCGATGAGCAGTTCTTC. Its protein product is CASGLVNVQGADEQFF. The V and J genes are TRBV12-5 and TRBJ2-1, with 8 bases lining up with TRBD1. The CDR3 is 16 residues long. The V and J ends lost 0 bases and 8 bases, in that order; junction bases with no gene match: 9. Germline assignment: CDR1 LGHNT and CDR2 FRNRAP.